The rows below give T cell receptor beta chains drawn from one sample of a study of T cell responses to AZD1222 COVID-19 vaccine. The table came from immunoSEQ multiplex PCR; TCRdb's copy has only in-frame clones and leaves some out. The data contain around 140,000 clones, about 86% of them seen just once; the ten biggest clones take up approximately 4.7%. The source was peripheral blood, collected 28 days after the second AZD1222 dose. The receptors were sampled from an adult who received the AZD1222 COVID-19 vaccine. The CDR3 runs from the conserved cysteine through the conserved F or W. The D gene is left open where the match is weak. The listing skips clone size in some rows; elsewhere it reads once, few, many or a size class.

cdr3_length: 17; j_call: TRBJ1-4; clone_size: NA; d_call: NA; v_call: TRBV10-3; cdr3_nt: TGTGCCATCAGTGATTCTCTGAACCGGGCCAAAAATGAAAAACTGTTTTTT; cdr3_aa: CAISDSLNRAKNEKLFF
cdr3_length: 15; j_call: TRBJ1-3; clone_size: NA; d_call: NA; v_call: TRBV28; cdr3_nt: TGTGCCAGCAGTTCCTTCGACAGCTCTGGAAACACCATATATTTT; cdr3_aa: CASSSFDSSGNTIYF
cdr3_length: 14; j_call: TRBJ2-5; clone_size: NA; d_call: NA; v_call: TRBV3-1/TRBV3-2; cdr3_nt: TGTGCCAGCAGCCAACGGGTGACCCAAGAGACCCAGTACTTC; cdr3_aa: CASSQRVTQETQYF
cdr3_length: 16; j_call: TRBJ2-1; clone_size: NA; d_call: NA; v_call: TRBV14; cdr3_nt: TGTGCCAGCAGCCGCATTGGGAGCGACCACGCGAATGAGCAGTTCTTC; cdr3_aa: CASSRIGSDHANEQFF
cdr3_length: 15; j_call: TRBJ2-1; clone_size: NA; d_call: NA; v_call: TRBV4-1; cdr3_nt: TGCGCCAGCAGCGATCCCGGGGGCGCGCGCGATGAGCAGTTCTTC; cdr3_aa: CASSDPGGARDEQFF
cdr3_length: 12; j_call: TRBJ1-1; clone_size: once; d_call: NA; v_call: TRBV6-5; cdr3_nt: TGTGCCAGCAGTTCACAGGGTTGGGCAGCTTTCTTT; cdr3_aa: CASSSQGWAAFF
cdr3_length: 13; j_call: TRBJ1-1; clone_size: NA; d_call: NA; v_call: TRBV29-1; cdr3_nt: TGCAGCGCATCAACAGGGACGAACACTGAAGCTTTCTTT; cdr3_aa: CSASTGTNTEAFF
cdr3_length: 15; j_call: TRBJ2-7; clone_size: NA; d_call: TRBD1; v_call: TRBV6-5; cdr3_nt: TGTGCCAGCAGTCCCCAGACAGGGTTCTCCTACGAGCAGTACTTC; cdr3_aa: CASSPQTGFSYEQYF
cdr3_length: 13; j_call: TRBJ1-2; clone_size: once; d_call: NA; v_call: TRBV27; cdr3_nt: TGTGCCAGCAAAGGCTCGGGGGCCGGGGGCTACACCTTC; cdr3_aa: CASKGSGAGGYTF
cdr3_length: 14; j_call: TRBJ2-7; clone_size: once; d_call: NA; v_call: TRBV6-5; cdr3_nt: TGTGCCAGCAGCCTAACCGGGACATACTACGAGCAGTACTTC; cdr3_aa: CASSLTGTYYEQYF